These 11 T cell receptor beta chains originate from one sample sequenced in a study of blood T cell repertoires in COVID-19. Profiled with immunoSEQ multiplex PCR; TCRdb holds only in-frame clones, not every one. The top ten hold 8% to 11% of the sample, which has approximately 210,000 clones, around 80% seen once. The sample was peripheral blood. These receptors were obtained from a woman at least 80 years old with COVID-19, enrolled during active disease.

This clone was seen a few times. The chain joins TRBV7-8 to TRBJ1-2, with TRBD1 as a possible D gene (5 bases). Germline loops: CDR1 SGHVS, CDR2 FQNEAQ. The CDR3 extends over 15 amino acids. Trimming shortened V by 5 bases and J by 4 bases, and 17 bases separated the two germline ends. Here the CDR3 reads CASSATSREGYGYTF. DNA of the CDR3: TGTGCCAGCAGCGCCACGTCCAGGGAGGGCTATGGCTACACCTTC.

This sequence joins TRBV28 and TRBJ1-5; D is unresolved. Germline V CDR1 and CDR2: MDHEN, SYDVKM. Trimming stripped 2 bases from V and 4 bases from J, with 12 bases between. The CDR3 runs 15 residues. The CDR3 region is CASSLQKNYNQPQHF. The CDR3, as DNA: TGTGCCAGCAGTTTACAGAAGAACTATAATCAGCCCCAGCATTTT.

The chain is built from TRBV7-9 and TRBJ2-2; D unclear. CDR3 length: 13 amino acids. Germline values: CDR1 SEHNR, CDR2 FQNEAQ (reference sequence). V dropped 6 bases and J dropped 5 bases, with 10 bases sitting between them. Here the CDR3 reads CASRFGETGELFF. CDR3 DNA sequence: TGTGCCAGCAGATTCGGAGAAACCGGGGAGCTGTTTTTT.

This sequence joins TRBV7-2 and TRBJ2-5; 9 positions match TRBD2. Looked up from germline, CDR1 is SGHTA and CDR2 is FQGNSA. V shed 1 base and J 8 bases; nucleotides not matched to a gene: 8. The CDR3 loop spans 15 amino acids. CDR3 DNA sequence: TGTGCCAGCAGCTTAGATGTCGGTAGCGGGGGAACCCAGTACTTC. Its translation is CASSLDVGSGGTQYF.

The chain couples TRBV7-9 to TRBJ1-1, with no clear D. The CDR3 length is 16 residues. Germline-derived CDR1 and CDR2 are SEHNR and FQNEAQ (reference sequence). Trimming pared 1 base from V and 1 base from J, leaving 13 bases between. This chain's CDR3 is CASSLVPASTNTEAFF. Written as DNA, the CDR3 is TGTGCCAGCAGCTTAGTACCAGCGTCTACGAACACTGAAGCTTTCTTT.

This clone was seen a single time. This sequence joins TRBV19 and TRBJ1-1; 10 nucleotides align to TRBD1. The CDR3 length is 16 residues. From germline, CDR1 is LNHDA and CDR2 SQIVND (reference sequence). Trimming took 1 base from V and 1 from J; bases not matched to a gene: 3. CDR3 bases: TGTGCCAGTAGTATAGGGACAGGGGGGGAGAACACTGAAGCTTTCTTT. Residues: CASSIGTGGENTEAFF. Complete variable domain (other parts from reference TRBV19 and TRBJ1-1): DGGITQSPKYLFRKEGQNVTLSCEQNLNHDAMYWYRQDPGQGLRLIYYSQIVNDFQKGDIAEGYSVSREKKESFPLTVTSAQKNPTAFYLCASSIGTGGENTEAFFGQGTRLTVV.

The rearrangement joins TRBV28 to TRBJ1-1, with D perhaps TRBD1 (5 bases). This CDR3 has 15 residues. The V and J ends lost 5 bases and 1 base respectively, with 14 bases between them. Germline V gene lookup returns CDR1 MDHEN and CDR2 SYDVKM. The CDR3 sequence: CASSTAGTANTEAFF. Here the CDR3 DNA reads TGTGCCAGCAGTACAGCCGGGACTGCGAACACTGAAGCTTTCTTT.

The V gene is TRBV2, the J gene TRBJ1-1, with TRBD1 as a possible D gene (5 bases). Germline loops: CDR1 SNHLY, CDR2 FYNNEI. The CDR3 length is 14 residues. The V and J ends lost 9 bases and 2 bases respectively, with 16 bases between them. CDR3 loop: CARSPLGGNTEAFF. The CDR3 region has the DNA TGTGCCAGGTCACCGTTGGGGGGAAACACTGAAGCTTTCTTT.

J is TRBJ2-3 and V is TRBV7-2; tentative D call: TRBD2 (6 bases). Trimming took 5 bases from V and 0 from J, leaving 12 bases between them. CDR1 and CDR2 from the germline V gene are SGHTA and FQGNSA. The CDR3 sequence is 15 residues long. Here the CDR3 DNA reads TGTGCCAGCAGCCCCCTAGCGCTTAGCACAGATACGCAGTATTTT. This gives the protein CASSPLALSTDTQYF.

The gene calls are TRBV19 and TRBJ1-2; no clear D gene. The CDR3 sequence is 15 residues long. With 5 bases removed from V and 1 base from J, the gap between germline ends came to 14 bases. The germline V gene has CDR1 LNHDA and CDR2 SQIVND (reference sequence). CDR3 amino acids: CASSEGLQFNYGYTF. CDR3 sequence (DNA): TGTGCCAGTAGTGAAGGACTCCAATTTAACTATGGCTACACCTTC.

About this clone itself: This specimen includes other DNA sequences encoding the same CDR3. This CDR3 is CASSLSGGNSPLHF. Here the CDR3 DNA reads TGTGCCAGCAGCTTATCTGGGGGGAATTCACCCCTCCACTTT. The V and J genes are TRBV7-2 and TRBJ1-6; the D gene is possibly TRBD1 (5 bases). In germline, CDR1 is SGHTA, CDR2 FQGNSA. V was pared by 2 bases and J by 7 bases, with 9 bases between. The CDR3 has 14 residues. Variable domain in full (rest from reference TRBV7-2 and TRBJ1-6): GAGVSQSPSNKVTEKGKDVELRCDPISGHTALYWYRQSLGQGLEFLIYFQGNSAPDKSGLPSDRFSAERTGGSVSTLTIQRTQQEDSAVYLCASSLSGGNSPLHFGNGTRLTVT.